This T cell receptor beta chain was captured in a study of shared clonotypes between healthy human individuals. V was shortened by 5 bases and J by 7 bases, with 24 bases between the two germline ends. CDR1 MRHNA and CDR2 SNTAGT come from the germline V gene. CDR3 size: 17 residues. The data were produced by immunoSEQ multiplex PCR, yet TCRdb's version contains in-frame clones alone and is incomplete. The sample includes more than 450,000 clones, around 74% of them seen just once. This sequence was found in a woman aged 40 to 50 in good health. Some clones in this sample may be carry-over from other donors' samples. This sequence joins TRBV6-4 and TRBJ1-5, with D possibly being TRBD1 (6 bases). Material: PBMCs. CDR3 in DNA: TGTGCCAGCAGTCCCCGGGACACCGCGCGGGGTGCGCAGCCCCAGCATTTT. Protein sequence: CASSPRDTARGAQPQHF.